These 27 T cell receptor beta chains came from one sample sequenced in a study of CD8+ T cells in alopecia areata. Investigators isolated RNA and reverse transcribed it into cDNA to act as the sequencing template. The table came from immunoSEQ multiplex PCR; TCRdb's copy has only in-frame clones and leaves some out. The sample holds 75,000 to 100,000 clones, roughly two fifths seen once. Material for sequencing was CD4+ T cells sorted from blood. All receptors derive from a human donor with alopecia areata.

This chain connects TRBV29-1 to TRBJ2-7; TRBD2 aligns across 11 bases. Germline V gene data show CDR1 as SQVTM and CDR2 as ANQGSEA. The CDR3 runs 15 residues. The V and J ends lost 0 bases and 4 bases, in that order; junction bases with no gene match: 5. As DNA, the CDR3 is TGCAGCGTTGAAGATCAACTAGCGGGGGCATACGAGCAGTACTTC. Its protein product is CSVEDQLAGAYEQYF.

The chain carries TRBV15 and TRBJ2-2; 9 bases map to TRBD2. Germline CDR1 is LNHNV and CDR2 is YYDKDF (reference sequence). V lost 1 base, J lost 0 bases, and 9 bases stayed unmatched. The CDR3 runs 19 residues. Written as DNA, the CDR3 is TGTGCCACCAGCAGAGGCCAGGGTAGCGGGGGAACGAACACCGGGGAGCTGTTTTTT. Its protein product is CATSRGQGSGGTNTGELFF.

This rearrangement joins TRBV5-4 to TRBJ1-2; 12 bases fit TRBD1. J was trimmed by 5 bases and V by 2 bases; bases with no gene match: 7. CDR1 and CDR2 from the germline V gene are SGHNT and YYREEE (reference sequence). CDR3 length equals 16 residues. The CDR3 region is CASSFFPGQGAYGYTF. The CDR3 DNA reads TGTGCCAGCAGCTTCTTCCCGGGACAGGGGGCGTATGGCTACACCTTC.

V usage is TRBV27 and J usage is TRBJ2-2; 8 bases align to TRBD1. The CDR3 is made up of 14 amino acids. Germline trimming cut 4 bases from V and 3 bases from J; bases unmatched to any gene: 1. CDR1 is MNHEY and CDR2 is SMNVEV in the germline V gene (reference sequence). The CDR3 nucleotides are TGTGCCAGCAGTTACAGGGGGGACACCGGGGAGCTGTTTTTT. This translates into CASSYRGDTGELFF.

The V gene is TRBV7-9, the J gene TRBJ2-7; 8 bases align to TRBD2. This CDR3 region has 15 residues. CDR1 and CDR2 from the germline V gene are SEHNR and FQNEAQ (reference sequence). The V gene end was trimmed by 8 bases and the J gene end by 0 bases; junction bases not matched to a gene: 9. The CDR3 nucleotides are TGTGCCAGCCAATCTCGGACTAGCACCTCCTACGAGCAGTACTTC. Its translation: CASQSRTSTSYEQYF.

This rearrangement joins TRBV30 to TRBJ2-5; no clear D gene. V was trimmed by 0 bases and J by 5 bases, leaving 19 bases between them. CDR1 and CDR2 from the germline V gene are GTSNPN and SVGIG (reference sequence). CDR3 size: 16 residues. In DNA, the CDR3 is TGTGCCTGGAGTGTACGTCGCAGCCGAGAACGGGAGACCCAGTACTTC. It codes for CAWSVRRSRERETQYF. The variable domain in full, with the rest retrieved from reference TRBV30 and TRBJ2-5, is SQTIHQWPATLVQPVGSPLSLECTVEGTSNPNLYWYRQAAGRGLQLLFYSVGIGQISSEVPQNLSASRPQDRQFILSSKKLLLSDSGFYLCAWSVRRSRERETQYFGPGTRLLVL.

This chain connects TRBV4-2 to TRBJ1-4, with 10 bases fitting TRBD1. J lost 11 bases, V lost 0 bases, and 9 bases had no gene match. Germline CDR1 LGHNA, CDR2 YNFKEQ. CDR3 size: 16 residues. CDR3 amino acids: CASSQEGTGVWRKLFF. The CDR3 DNA sequence: TGTGCCAGCAGCCAAGAAGGGACAGGGGTATGGCGGAAACTGTTTTTT.

This clone was seen a handful of times. The chain links TRBV15 to TRBJ1-3, with a tentative D call TRBD1 (5 bases). CDR3 length: 15 residues. CDR1 and CDR2 from the germline V gene are LNHNV and YYDKDF (reference sequence). Between the trimmed V and J ends, which lost 1 base and 3 bases, there was a span of 10 bases. The CDR3 region has the DNA TGTGCCACCAGCAGAGGTCCAGGGATTGGAAACACCATATATTTT. Translated, it gives CATSRGPGIGNTIYF.

The rearrangement joins TRBV29-1 to TRBJ2-5; no clear D. V was clipped by 4 bases and J by 2 bases, with 11 bases between them. This CDR3 comprises 13 residues. Germline CDR1 reads SQVTM; CDR2 reads ANQGSEA. CDR3 DNA sequence: TGCAGCGTTGCCGGACGATATCAAGAGACCCAGTACTTC. It specifies CSVAGRYQETQYF.

This rearrangement joins TRBV11-2 to TRBJ2-3; D might be TRBD2 (5 bases). V lost 2 bases and J 6 bases, leaving 12 bases between the germline ends. The CDR3 consists of 14 residues. Germline V lookup: CDR1 SGHAT, CDR2 FQNNGV. The CDR3, as DNA: TGTGCCAGCAGCTTAAAACTAGTGGGCGATACGCAGTATTTT. Its protein product is CASSLKLVGDTQYF.

The rearrangement uses TRBV30 and TRBJ2-1; a weak D match, TRBD1 (5 bases). This CDR3 contains 15 residues. Between the trimmed V and J ends, which lost 1 base and 9 bases, there was a span of 19 bases. Germline CDR1 reads GTSNPN; CDR2 reads SVGIG (reference sequence). The CDR3 protein is CAWSAWYAGKGEQFF. The CDR3 bases are TGTGCCTGGAGTGCTTGGTATGCAGGGAAGGGTGAGCAGTTCTTC.

The chain recombines TRBV25-1 with TRBJ2-1; TRBD1 aligns across 9 bases. Unmatched junction bases numbered 2, after V lost 2 bases and J lost 3 bases. Looked up from germline, CDR1 is MGHDK and CDR2 is SYGVNS. The CDR3 length is 15 residues. The CDR3, as DNA: TGTGCCAGCAGTGAACCGGGACAGGGCTACAATGAGCAGTTCTTC. Residues: CASSEPGQGYNEQFF.

This chain uses TRBV27 with TRBJ1-2; the match to TRBD1 covers 7 bases. CDR1 and CDR2 (germline): MNHEY, SMNVEV (reference sequence). The CDR3 consists of 14 residues. V lost 6 bases, J lost 3 bases, and 7 bases stayed unmatched. CDR3 sequence (DNA): TGTGCCAGCAGCTGGGGCCAGGGGGACTATGGCTACACCTTC. As protein: CASSWGQGDYGYTF.

The chain uses TRBV30 and TRBJ1-1; no clear D. From germline, CDR1 is GTSNPN and CDR2 SVGIG (reference sequence). This CDR3 comprises 15 residues. V lost 0 bases, J lost 1 base, and 12 bases lay in between. In DNA form, the CDR3 reads TGTGCCTGGAGTGTACTCGGATTGGAGAACACTGAAGCTTTCTTT. Its protein is CAWSVLGLENTEAFF. Full variable domain (missing parts from reference TRBV30 and TRBJ1-1): SQTIHQWPATLVQPVGSPLSLECTVEGTSNPNLYWYRQAAGRGLQLLFYSVGIGQISSEVPQNLSASRPQDRQFILSSKKLLLSDSGFYLCAWSVLGLENTEAFFGQGTRLTVV.

The genes are TRBV11-2 and TRBJ1-5, with a weak D call TRBD1 (6 bases). Deletions cut 5 bases from V and 0 bases from J, with 14 bases between. Germline V gives CDR1 SGHAT, CDR2 FQNNGV. The length of the CDR3 is 16 residues. The CDR3 nucleotides read TGTGCCAGCAGCCGAGGGGGTAGATATAGCAATCAGCCCCAGCATTTT. This translates into CASSRGGRYSNQPQHF.

This sequence joins TRBV29-1 and TRBJ2-2; no firm D call. The CDR3 is made up of 9 amino acids. Deletions cut 5 bases from V and 8 bases from J, with 3 bases between. Germline V lookup: CDR1 SQVTM, CDR2 ANQGSEA. The CDR3 nucleotides are TGCAGCGTTCCAGGGGAGCTGTTTTTT. This encodes CSVPGELFF.

This clone was seen a few times. The chain recombines TRBV7-8 with TRBJ2-5, with 7 bases fitting TRBD2. Germline lookup yields CDR1 SGHVS and CDR2 FQNEAQ. The V and J ends lost 3 bases and 5 bases, in that order; junction bases with no gene match: 9. The CDR3 has 15 amino acids. The CDR3 region is CASSLGTTRWETQYF. As DNA, the CDR3 is TGTGCCAGCAGCTTGGGGACTACTAGATGGGAGACCCAGTACTTC.

This clone was counted a single time. The V and J genes are TRBV7-2 and TRBJ2-7; D uncertain. CDR3 size: 14 residues. Germline V CDR1 and CDR2: SGHTA, FQGNSA. The V end was cut by 1 base, the J end by 2 bases, with 9 bases between. CDR3 amino acids: CASSLVHSTYEQYF. In nucleotides, the CDR3 is TGTGCCAGCAGCTTAGTGCACAGTACCTACGAGCAGTACTTC.

The gene calls are TRBV27 and TRBJ1-1; the D gene is possibly TRBD1 (5 bases). Germline values: CDR1 MNHEY, CDR2 SMNVEV (reference sequence). The CDR3 contains 13 residues. The V end was cut by 3 bases, the J end by 1 base, with 6 bases between. CDR3 DNA sequence: TGTGCCAGCAGTTTCACAGGGAACACTGAAGCTTTCTTT. The encoded protein is CASSFTGNTEAFF.

The chain combines TRBV30 with TRBJ2-7; 10 nucleotides align to TRBD1. In germline, CDR1 is GTSNPN, CDR2 SVGIG (reference sequence). CDR3 length equals 15 residues. The V and J ends lost 1 base and 3 bases, in that order; junction bases with no gene match: 6. The CDR3 DNA is TGTGCCTGGAGTGCTGGGACAGGGGTTGTCTACGAGCAGTACTTC. Residues: CAWSAGTGVVYEQYF. Full variable domain (remainder filled in from reference TRBV30 and TRBJ2-7): SQTIHQWPATLVQPVGSPLSLECTVEGTSNPNLYWYRQAAGRGLQLLFYSVGIGQISSEVPQNLSASRPQDRQFILSSKKLLLSDSGFYLCAWSAGTGVVYEQYFGPGTRLTVT.

This clone was counted a few times. The chain links TRBV14 to TRBJ2-1; 11 bases map to TRBD2. The CDR3 totals 18 residues. Germline trimming cut 2 bases from V and 3 bases from J; bases unmatched to any gene: 9. Germline CDR1 reads SGHDN; CDR2 reads FVKESK. CDR3 in amino acids: CASSQRYSGRAGYNEQFF. CDR3 nucleotides: TGTGCCAGCAGCCAACGGTATAGCGGGAGGGCTGGCTACAATGAGCAGTTCTTC. Looking up the rest from reference TRBV14 and TRBJ2-1 gives the full variable domain: EAGVTQFPSHSVIEKGQTVTLRCDPISGHDNLYWYRRVMGKEIKFLLHFVKESKQDESGMPNNRFLAERTGGTYSTLKVQPAELEDSGVYFCASSQRYSGRAGYNEQFFGPGTRLTVL.

The CDR3 here is CASSSGPLTGGLINSPLHF. The CDR3 DNA follows: TGTGCCAGCAGCTCCGGGCCGCTTACGGGAGGCCTAATTAATTCACCCCTCCACTTT. The V and J genes are TRBV7-2 and TRBJ1-6; D is ambiguous. This CDR3 comprises 19 residues. Trimming removed 4 bases at V and 6 bases at J, with 25 bases between. Germline V gene sequence: CDR1 SGHTA, CDR2 FQGNSA.

The J gene is TRBJ2-5, the V gene TRBV5-1; 7 bases line up with TRBD1. The CDR3 is made up of 15 amino acids. Germline V gives CDR1 SGHRS, CDR2 YFSETQ. J was trimmed by 5 bases and V by 3 bases; bases with no gene match: 10. The DNA for the CDR3 is TGCGCCAGCAGCTCCGCTACAGGGGAGTGGGAGACCCAGTACTTC. Translation: CASSSATGEWETQYF.

The CDR3 reads CSVGQNTEAFF. CDR3 sequence (DNA): TGCAGCGTTGGGCAGAACACTGAAGCTTTCTTT. V usage is TRBV29-1 and J usage is TRBJ1-1; D ambiguous. CDR3 size: 11 residues. Trimming left V 4 bases short and J 1 base short, with 4 bases between. CDR1 SQVTM and CDR2 ANQGSEA come from the germline V gene. Variable domain in full (rest from reference TRBV29-1 and TRBJ1-1): SAVISQKPSRDICQRGTSLTIQCQVDSQVTMMFWYRQQPGQSLTLIATANQGSEATYESGFVIDKFPISRPNLTFSTLTVSNMSPEDSSIYLCSVGQNTEAFFGQGTRLTVV.

The chain has TRBV6-5 and TRBJ2-3; 13 bases match TRBD2. V lost 5 bases to trimming and J lost 3 bases; unmatched junction nucleotides: 2. The length of the CDR3 is 15 residues. Looked up from germline, CDR1 is MNHEY and CDR2 is SVGAGI. Here the CDR3 DNA reads TGTGCCAGCAGTAGACTAGCGGGAGGAACAGATACGCAGTATTTT. This encodes CASSRLAGGTDTQYF.

The chain recombines TRBV5-1 with TRBJ2-3; TRBD1 is a possible D gene (6 bases). Trimming left V 2 bases short and J 0 bases short, with 10 bases between. CDR3 size: 15 residues. Per the germline V gene, CDR1 is SGHRS and CDR2 is YFSETQ. DNA of the CDR3: TGCGCCAGCAGCTTATCAGGGGTTAGCACAGATACGCAGTATTTT. Amino acids: CASSLSGVSTDTQYF.

This clone was picked up a small number of times. The chain is built from TRBV5-1 and TRBJ2-5; D remains unclear. CDR3 length equals 12 residues. V was trimmed by 2 bases and J by 0 bases, leaving 2 bases between them. Germline CDR1 is SGHRS and CDR2 is YFSETQ. The chain's CDR3 is CASSFNQETQYF. DNA for the CDR3: TGCGCCAGCAGCTTTAACCAAGAGACCCAGTACTTC.